The rows below give T cell receptor beta chains drawn from one sample of a study of OX40 agonist ivuxolimab in advanced cancers. Some clones are missing from TCRdb's copy, which holds only in-frame ones; the method was immunoSEQ multiplex PCR. The sample contains tens of thousands of clones, approximately 94% of which appear only once. The specimen comprised CD4+ or CD8+ T cells sorted from blood, sampled in a trial of the OX40 agonist ivuxolimab. The receptors originated from an adult with an advanced solid tumor such as melanoma, head and neck, liver or kidney cancer. Each CDR3 is given with its conserved first and last residue. The D gene is left open where the match is weak. Size is stated for part of the rows, as once, few or many counts, or as a class when the clone is expanded.

abundance,j_gene,v_gene,len,d_gene,CDR3nt,CDR3aa
-,TRBJ1-5,TRBV27,15,-,TGTGCCAGCAGTTTAAGGGCCTTTAGCAATCAGCCCCAGCATTTT,CASSLRAFSNQPQHF
-,TRBJ1-1,TRBV27,15,-,TGTGCCAGCAGTAATCTCGCAAGGATGAACACTGAAGCTTTCTTT,CASSNLARMNTEAFF
-,TRBJ1-4,TRBV29-1,11,-,TGCAGCGTTACGGGGAATGAAAAACTGTTTTTT,CSVTGNEKLFF
-,TRBJ1-6,TRBV7-6,14,-,TGTGCCAGCAGCTTAGTCTCTCCGGGCTCACCCCTCCACTTT,CASSLVSPGSPLHF
-,TRBJ1-2,TRBV9,15,-,TGTGCCAGCAGCGTGGGCAGGGGACCCAACTATGGCTACACCTTC,CASSVGRGPNYGYTF
once,TRBJ2-1,TRBV4-3,13,-,TGCGCCAGCAGCCCGGCGGGGTTGGGTGAGCAGTTCTTC,CASSPAGLGEQFF
-,TRBJ2-1,TRBV29-1,10,-,TGCAGCGCCGGGGGGCATGAGCAGTTCTTC,CSAGGHEQFF
once,TRBJ1-2,TRBV4-3,15,TRBD1,TGCGCCAGCAGCCAAGAAAAGACAGGGGTCAATGGCTACACCTTC,CASSQEKTGVNGYTF
-,TRBJ1-2,TRBV5-6,15,-,TGTGCCAGCAGCTTCGCGGAAGGCCAACCGGGGGGCTACACCTTC,CASSFAEGQPGGYTF
-,TRBJ2-7,TRBV6-6,13,-,TGTGCCAGCAGTTACTCAGGAACCTACGAGCAGTACTTC,CASSYSGTYEQYF
-,TRBJ1-6,TRBV27,17,-,TGTGCCAGCAGTTTAACAGGCACGAGCTCCTATAATTCACCCCTCCACTTT,CASSLTGTSSYNSPLHF
-,TRBJ1-5,TRBV28,15,-,TGTGCCAGCAGCCCGGACAGCTTCTCCAATAAGCCCCAGCATTTT,CASSPDSFSNKPQHF
-,TRBJ2-1,TRBV7-2,13,-,TGTGCCAGCAGCGGGGGTTCCTACAATGAGCAGTTCTTC,CASSGGSYNEQFF
-,TRBJ2-1,TRBV7-9,13,TRBD2,TGTGCCAGCGGACTAGGAGGAAACAATGAGCAGTTCTTC,CASGLGGNNEQFF
once,TRBJ2-3,TRBV7-9,14,-,TGTGCCAGCAGCGGACAGTTTCACACAGATACGCAGTATTTT,CASSGQFHTDTQYF
-,TRBJ1-2,TRBV27,14,TRBD1,TGTGCCAGCAGGCCCGGGACAGGGACCTATGGCTACACCTTC,CASRPGTGTYGYTF
-,TRBJ1-4,TRBV28,15,-,TGTGCCAGCAGTTTCGGGCAGGGCTCGGTTGAAAAACTGTTTTTT,CASSFGQGSVEKLFF
-,TRBJ2-2,TRBV5-4,12,-,TGTGCCAGCAGCGCCACTTCGGGGGAGCTGTTTTTT,CASSATSGELFF
-,TRBJ2-1,TRBV5-4,15,TRBD2,TGTGCCAGCAGCATCGGGACTATGAGCTACAATGAGCAGTTCTTC,CASSIGTMSYNEQFF
-,TRBJ1-1,TRBV9,14,-,TGTGCCAGCAGCGTAGAAGGGTGGAACACTGAAGCTTTCTTT,CASSVEGWNTEAFF
-,TRBJ1-5,TRBV7-8,16,-,TGTGCCAGCAGCTTAGGGGCAGGGGCCGGCAATCAGCCCCAGCATTTT,CASSLGAGAGNQPQHF
-,TRBJ2-7,TRBV15,15,-,TGTGCCACCAGCAGAGATCGGGCGCGGATCCTCGAGCAGTACTTC,CATSRDRARILEQYF
-,TRBJ2-7,TRBV7-2,14,TRBD1,TGTGCCAGCAGCCAGGACAGGGTAACCTACGAGCAGTACTTC,CASSQDRVTYEQYF
-,TRBJ1-1,TRBV14,15,TRBD1,TGTGCCAGCAGCCGCCTCCCGGGACAGAGGACTGAAGCTTTCTTT,CASSRLPGQRTEAFF
-,TRBJ1-1,TRBV27,15,-,TGTGCCAGCAGTCCCCTCCTAGGGGTCATCCCTGAAGCTTTCTTT,CASSPLLGVIPEAFF
-,TRBJ2-7,TRBV20-1,11,-,TGCAGTGCTAGTAGGGGCTACGAGCAGTACTTC,CSASRGYEQYF
-,TRBJ2-7,TRBV7-6,14,-,TGTGCCAGCAGCTTTCAGGGGGGACACTACGAGCAGTACTTC,CASSFQGGHYEQYF
-,TRBJ2-3,TRBV13,11,-,TGTGCCAGCAGCAGAGAAGATACGCAGTATTTT,CASSREDTQYF
-,TRBJ2-1,TRBV27,13,-,TGTGCCAGTAGTCCAGGAGCGGTCAATGAGCAGTTCTTC,CASSPGAVNEQFF
-,TRBJ2-7,TRBV28,14,-,TGTGCCAGCAGTGGGGATGGTTGGACCTACGAGCAGTACTTC,CASSGDGWTYEQYF
once,TRBJ1-5,TRBV13,14,-,TGTGCCAGCAGCTTAGATGGGGCCGGCCAGCCCCAGCATTTT,CASSLDGAGQPQHF
few,TRBJ2-7,TRBV7-9,14,TRBD1,TGTGCCAGCAGCCTCGGGACAGGTACCTACGAGCAGTACTTC,CASSLGTGTYEQYF
-,TRBJ2-7,TRBV28,15,-,TGTGCCAGCAGTTTATGGTCCGGGGGTGCCTACGAGCAGTACTTC,CASSLWSGGAYEQYF
-,TRBJ1-2,TRBV9,12,-,TGTGCCAGCGGGCAGAGTGACTCTGGCTACACCTTC,CASGQSDSGYTF
-,TRBJ2-5,TRBV9,15,TRBD2,TGTGCCAGCAGCGTAGGGACTAGCGGGGGGGAGACCCAGTACTTC,CASSVGTSGGETQYF
-,TRBJ1-1,TRBV9,13,-,TGTGCCAGCAGGCAGTTACGAGGCACTGAAGCTTTCTTT,CASRQLRGTEAFF
-,TRBJ2-1,TRBV27,15,-,TGTGCCAGCAGTTCTCTACAGGGTCCTGACAATGAGCAGTTCTTC,CASSSLQGPDNEQFF
once,TRBJ2-1,TRBV19,14,-,TGTGCCAGTAGTAAGGCGGGGTCCTACAATGAGCAGTTCTTC,CASSKAGSYNEQFF
-,TRBJ2-5,TRBV5-6,14,-,TGTGCCAGCAGCTTGCGAGGGCAAGCCGAAACCCAGTACTTC,CASSLRGQAETQYF
-,TRBJ1-2,TRBV29-1,11,-,TGCAGCGCCACGACAGGCGGGGGCTACACCTTC,CSATTGGGYTF
-,TRBJ2-1,TRBV19,12,-,TGTGCCAGTAGTATCAGGGGCAATGAGCAGTTCTTC,CASSIRGNEQFF
-,TRBJ1-4,TRBV6-6,14,-,TGTGCCAGCAGTTACTGGGGTTCGCTGGAAAAACTGTTTTTT,CASSYWGSLEKLFF
-,TRBJ1-6,TRBV5-1,16,-,TGCGCCAGCAGCTTGGATCTGCCGTATGCTTTGTCACGCCTCCACTTT,CASSLDLPYALSRLHF
-,TRBJ1-1,TRBV27,15,-,TGTGCCAGCAGTTCCATCACCACAGGGTCCACTGAAGCTTTCTTT,CASSSITTGSTEAFF
-,TRBJ2-1,TRBV7-2,15,-,TGTGCCAGCAGCTTAGCGCGAGTTGGATACAATGAGCAGTTCTTC,CASSLARVGYNEQFF
once,TRBJ2-6,TRBV7-9,15,TRBD2,TGTGCCAGCAGCTCAGGGAGGGCTGGGGCCAACGTCCTGACTTTC,CASSSGRAGANVLTF
-,TRBJ1-1,TRBV13,14,-,TGTGCCAGCAGCTTAGGCGGACAGATTTTTGAAGCTTTCTTT,CASSLGGQIFEAFF
-,TRBJ2-7,TRBV27,13,-,TGTGCCAGCAGTTATAGGGACTCCTACGAGCAGTACTTC,CASSYRDSYEQYF
-,TRBJ2-1,TRBV9,14,TRBD2,TGTGCCAGCAGCTGGACTAGCGGGTACAATGAGCAGTTCTTC,CASSWTSGYNEQFF
-,TRBJ1-4,TRBV19,14,-,TGTGCCAGTAGTATCTCTGGGAGGTACGAAAAACTGTTTTTT,CASSISGRYEKLFF
few,TRBJ1-1,TRBV19,13,-,TGTGCCAGTAGTATAGAAAAGTACACTGAAGCTTTCTTT,CASSIEKYTEAFF
-,TRBJ1-2,TRBV27,15,-,TGTGCCAGCAGTTTTACGGGTAGTACTAACTATGGCTACACCTTC,CASSFTGSTNYGYTF
-,TRBJ2-7,TRBV27,13,-,TGTGCCAGCAGTTTATGGCCCCGTTCCGAGCAGTACTTC,CASSLWPRSEQYF
-,TRBJ2-5,TRBV2,16,-,TGTGCCAGCAGTGAATCCTGGGCCCCGCAATTAGAGACCCAGTACTTC,CASSESWAPQLETQYF
-,TRBJ1-2,TRBV2,14,-,TGTGCCAGCGCCCGATTGGGCGTTTCTTATGGCTACACCTTC,CASARLGVSYGYTF
once,TRBJ2-2,TRBV7-8,17,TRBD1,TGTGCCAGCAGCTTAATGGGCAGGGGGCGGTACAACGGGGAGCTGTTTTTT,CASSLMGRGRYNGELFF
-,TRBJ2-5,TRBV9,14,-,TGTGCCAGCAGCGTAGCAGGGGTCCAAGAGACCCAGTACTTC,CASSVAGVQETQYF
-,TRBJ1-6,TRBV28,16,-,TGTGCCAGCAGTTCCTCGGAGGTGCTCAATAATTCACCCCTCCACTTT,CASSSSEVLNNSPLHF
few,TRBJ2-7,TRBV27,15,-,TGTGCCAGCAGTTTATCGTTAGGCACTTCCTACGAGCAGTACTTC,CASSLSLGTSYEQYF
few,TRBJ1-5,TRBV4-3,16,-,TGCGCCAGCAGCCAAGGCAGGGCCGTCATCAATCAGCCCCAGCATTTT,CASSQGRAVINQPQHF